One TCR beta chain is described in this entry. CDR1 and CDR2 from the germline V gene are SGHRS and YFSETQ. There are 15 residues in the CDR3. V shed 5 bases, J shed 8 bases, and the junction held 10 bases outside the gene matches. The repertoire was sequenced with immunoSEQ multiplex PCR; TCRdb's copy has only in-frame clones and lacks some. This table holds roughly 300,000 clones, roughly 85% found once. Across about 22 US areas, participants ranged in age from about 18 to 90 years. Cohort 3 recovery required two negative PCRs, clearance, or symptom resolution. The data are from a study of blood T cell repertoires in COVID-19. Across the study: Specimens from acute and convalescent COVID-19 originated in the United States, Italy and Spain. PBMCs, B-cell-depleted T cells, or T cells were the source of the cDNA or gDNA that made up the material.

The specimen sequenced was PBMCs or T cells enriched from blood (not recorded which). This clonotype originated in a woman aged 45-60 years who had recovered from COVID-19. The chain couples TRBV5-1 to TRBJ1-6; 7 bases map to TRBD1. The DNA of the CDR3 is TGCGCCAGCAGGGACGGACAGGATTCCTATTCACCCCTCCACTTT. This sequence encodes CASRDGQDSYSPLHF.